The entry that follows covers one TCR beta chain sequence. The protocol was immunoSEQ multiplex PCR, while the TCRdb copy is restricted to in-frame clones and leaves out a portion. The sample lists just under 85,000 clones; about 88% were seen once. V was shortened by 6 bases and J by 6 bases, with 12 bases between the two germline ends. Per the germline V gene, CDR1 is SQVTM and CDR2 is ANQGSEA. The CDR3 sequence is 12 residues long. This entry is derived from a study of blood T cell repertoires in COVID-19. For the study at large: PBMCs, B-cell-depleted T cells, or T cells were the source of the cDNA or gDNA that made up the material.

The chain uses TRBV29-1 and TRBJ2-4; D may be TRBD1 (5 bases). This TCR came from a man older than 75 with active or convalescent COVID-19. The specimen was peripheral blood. For the CDR3, the DNA is TGCAGCGTCGGCTCTGACAGAAACATTCAGTACTTC. Translated, it gives CSVGSDRNIQYF. The complete variable domain, with remaining parts taken from reference TRBV29-1 and TRBJ2-4, reads SAVISQKPSRDICQRGTSLTIQCQVDSQVTMMFWYRQQPGQSLTLIATANQGSEATYESGFVIDKFPISRPNLTFSTLTVSNMSPEDSSIYLCSVGSDRNIQYFGAGTRLSVL.